This T cell receptor (beta chain) appears in the sequencing data of a study of T cells in Graves' hyperthyroidism and ophthalmopathy. The CDR3 contains 15 residues. Germline assignment: CDR1 SGHAT and CDR2 FQNNGV. V was trimmed by 0 bases and J by 5 bases, leaving 11 bases between them. General study findings and limits: Ophthalmopathy, as predicted by the model, came a median approximately 6.5 months after the prediction. Ophthalmopathy and stable hyperthyroidism were separated by a 13 V-J model.

No progression to ophthalmopathy during 18 months of follow-up defined stable disease. Diagnoses rested on clinical symptoms, serum thyroxine and TRAb, thyroid ultrasound and orbital computed tomography. A word on this clonotype: What it binds is not known.

Amplification targeted TCR beta CDR3 regions from RNA transcripts. First-round RT-PCR targeting the TCR CDR3 was performed with the HTBI primer set. MiXCR, applied by TCRdb to the multiplex PCR reads, yields one record per CDR3 protein. The sample lists hundreds of thousands of distinct CDR3 sequences, around 42% occurring once. Source material: peripheral blood or thyroid tissue (not recorded which). This TCR was sampled from a woman under 30 with Graves' hyperthyroidism. This chain links TRBV11-2 with TRBJ1-5, with D perhaps TRBD1 (5 bases). For the CDR3, the DNA is TGTGCCAGCAGCTTAGACGGAGGGGCTCATCAGCCCCAGCATTTT. As protein: CASSLDGGAHQPQHF.